The clone carrying this T cell receptor (beta chain) was seen more than once but under ten times. Antigen: not known. Isolated RNA was reverse transcribed in full, so expressed TCRB transcripts were sequenced. Data came from immunoSEQ multiplex PCR; TCRdb stores just in-frame clones and leaves some out. The data show fewer than 250,000 clones, with roughly an eighth seen just once and about 0.027% held by the top ten. This entry comes from a study of beta chain features in type 1 diabetes. Overall study findings and caveats: Insertions at VDJ junctions were less frequent in type 1 diabetes patients. These patients also deleted more nucleotides at the same junctions. A possible short-template PCR bias applies equally to patients and controls. TCRB CDR3 length was moderately but significantly reduced in all four CD4+ subsets of Type 1 diabetes patients.

Losses at the gene ends were 8 bases for V and 4 bases for J; bases not matched to a gene: 11. This CDR3 spans 14 amino acids. Germline CDR1 is KGHSH and CDR2 is LQKENI. This TCR was sampled from a middle-aged woman in good health. The source material was naive CD4+ T cells from blood. The chain joins TRBV18 to TRBJ2-7; 7 bases are a match to TRBD1. The CDR3 sequence is CASAKTGIGYEQYF. The CDR3 nucleotides read TGTGCCAGCGCAAAGACAGGGATAGGGTACGAGCAGTACTTC.